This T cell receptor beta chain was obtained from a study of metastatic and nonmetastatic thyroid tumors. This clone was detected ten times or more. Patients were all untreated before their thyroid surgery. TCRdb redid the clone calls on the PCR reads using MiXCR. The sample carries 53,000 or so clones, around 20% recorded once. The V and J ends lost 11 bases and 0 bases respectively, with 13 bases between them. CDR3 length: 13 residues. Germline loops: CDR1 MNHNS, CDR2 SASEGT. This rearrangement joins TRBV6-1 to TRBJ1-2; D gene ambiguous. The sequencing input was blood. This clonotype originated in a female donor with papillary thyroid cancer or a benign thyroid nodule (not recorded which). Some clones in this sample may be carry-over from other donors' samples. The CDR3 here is CAVRTPSNYGYTF. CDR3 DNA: TGTGCCGTTAGGACGCCATCTAACTATGGCTACACCTTC.